A selection of T cell receptor beta chains follows, all from one sample in a study of blood T cells in healthy people across ages. Each CDR3 protein is one row after TCRdb ran MiXCR on the 5' RACE reads. The data show about 1,800,000 distinct CDR3 sequences, with roughly 30% seen just once and 6.5% to 8.5% held by the top ten. Sequenced: blood. These receptors originate from a woman in her 30s in good health. Both conserved end residues are part of each CDR3. D genes are given only for firm matches. Clone size is shown for a subset of rows, as once, few, many or a class of expanded clone.

J: TRBJ2-1; D: TRBD2; size: NA; V: TRBV7-9; CDR3: CASSPGLAGELDNEQFF; DNA: TGTGCCAGCAGCCCGGGACTAGCGGGAGAGTTGGACAATGAGCAGTTCTTC
J: TRBJ2-1; D: NA; size: few; V: TRBV20-1; CDR3: CSARDGRASSYNEQFF; DNA: TGCAGTGCTAGAGACGGGCGGGCGAGCTCCTACAATGAGCAGTTCTTC
J: TRBJ1-2; D: NA; size: few; V: TRBV25-1; CDR3: CASSENGYTF; DNA: TGTGCCAGCAGTGAGAATGGCTACACCTTC
J: TRBJ2-1; D: NA; size: many; V: TRBV20-1; CDR3: CSAREGNEQFF; DNA: TGCAGTGCTAGAGAGGGTAATGAGCAGTTCTTC
J: TRBJ1-1; D: NA; size: NA; V: TRBV29-1; CDR3: CSIHPNTEAFF; DNA: TGCAGCATACACCCGAACACTGAAGCTTTCTTT
J: TRBJ2-7; D: NA; size: NA; V: TRBV7-2; CDR3: CASSLAPGNYEQYF; DNA: TGTGCCAGCAGCTTAGCGCCGGGGAACTACGAGCAGTACTTC
J: TRBJ2-1; D: TRBD2; size: many; V: TRBV2; CDR3: CASRPGLAGSYNEQFF; DNA: TGTGCCAGCAGGCCCGGACTAGCGGGGAGCTACAATGAGCAGTTCTTC
J: TRBJ2-7; D: TRBD2; size: few; V: TRBV9; CDR3: CASSVGTSGLSYEQYF; DNA: TGTGCCAGCAGCGTAGGGACTAGCGGTCTCTCCTACGAGCAGTACTTC
J: TRBJ2-2; D: NA; size: few; V: TRBV2; CDR3: CASKAGATGELFF; DNA: TGTGCCAGCAAGGCGGGGGCGACCGGGGAGCTGTTTTTT
J: TRBJ1-4; D: TRBD1; size: NA; V: TRBV19; CDR3: CASSTEQGAAEKLFF; DNA: TGTGCCAGTAGTACGGAACAGGGGGCCGCTGAAAAACTGTTTTTT
J: TRBJ1-4; D: NA; size: NA; V: TRBV6-6; CDR3: CASSGTAEKLFF; DNA: TGTGCCAGCAGTGGGACGGCCGAAAAACTGTTTTTT
J: TRBJ2-3; D: TRBD2; size: NA; V: TRBV20-1; CDR3: CSTDWLAGRTDTQYF; DNA: TGCAGTACTGACTGGCTAGCGGGCCGCACAGATACGCAGTATTTT
J: TRBJ1-4; D: NA; size: NA; V: TRBV7-9; CDR3: CASSQDWRDEKLFF; DNA: TGTGCCAGCAGTCAAGACTGGCGGGATGAAAAACTGTTTTTT
J: TRBJ2-1; D: TRBD2; size: few; V: TRBV7-3; CDR3: CASSLKPSGGAGYNEQFF; DNA: TGTGCCAGCAGCTTAAAACCTAGCGGGGGGGCCGGCTACAATGAGCAGTTCTTC
J: TRBJ1-2; D: NA; size: few; V: TRBV7-2; CDR3: CASSQGEFDGYTF; DNA: TGTGCCAGCAGTCAAGGGGAATTCGATGGCTACACCTTC
J: TRBJ2-7; D: TRBD2; size: many; V: TRBV7-9; CDR3: CASSLARGGPYEQYF; DNA: TGTGCCAGCAGCTTAGCGCGGGGAGGGCCCTACGAGCAGTACTTC
J: TRBJ2-7; D: TRBD2; size: many; V: TRBV29-1; CDR3: CSVEEASGRFPSEQYF; DNA: TGCAGCGTTGAGGAGGCTAGCGGGAGGTTCCCCTCCGAGCAGTACTTC
J: TRBJ2-3; D: NA; size: NA; V: TRBV5-6; CDR3: CAGSLWGLRTDTQYF; DNA: TGTGCCGGCAGCTTATGGGGTCTACGCACAGATACGCAGTATTTT
J: TRBJ2-1; D: TRBD1; size: few; V: TRBV20-1; CDR3: CSTEAGGPYNEQFF; DNA: TGCAGTACCGAAGCAGGGGGTCCCTACAATGAGCAGTTCTTC
J: TRBJ2-1; D: NA; size: few; V: TRBV7-6; CDR3: CASSITSGFSYNEQFF; DNA: TGTGCCAGCAGCATAACATCAGGTTTCTCCTACAATGAGCAGTTCTTC